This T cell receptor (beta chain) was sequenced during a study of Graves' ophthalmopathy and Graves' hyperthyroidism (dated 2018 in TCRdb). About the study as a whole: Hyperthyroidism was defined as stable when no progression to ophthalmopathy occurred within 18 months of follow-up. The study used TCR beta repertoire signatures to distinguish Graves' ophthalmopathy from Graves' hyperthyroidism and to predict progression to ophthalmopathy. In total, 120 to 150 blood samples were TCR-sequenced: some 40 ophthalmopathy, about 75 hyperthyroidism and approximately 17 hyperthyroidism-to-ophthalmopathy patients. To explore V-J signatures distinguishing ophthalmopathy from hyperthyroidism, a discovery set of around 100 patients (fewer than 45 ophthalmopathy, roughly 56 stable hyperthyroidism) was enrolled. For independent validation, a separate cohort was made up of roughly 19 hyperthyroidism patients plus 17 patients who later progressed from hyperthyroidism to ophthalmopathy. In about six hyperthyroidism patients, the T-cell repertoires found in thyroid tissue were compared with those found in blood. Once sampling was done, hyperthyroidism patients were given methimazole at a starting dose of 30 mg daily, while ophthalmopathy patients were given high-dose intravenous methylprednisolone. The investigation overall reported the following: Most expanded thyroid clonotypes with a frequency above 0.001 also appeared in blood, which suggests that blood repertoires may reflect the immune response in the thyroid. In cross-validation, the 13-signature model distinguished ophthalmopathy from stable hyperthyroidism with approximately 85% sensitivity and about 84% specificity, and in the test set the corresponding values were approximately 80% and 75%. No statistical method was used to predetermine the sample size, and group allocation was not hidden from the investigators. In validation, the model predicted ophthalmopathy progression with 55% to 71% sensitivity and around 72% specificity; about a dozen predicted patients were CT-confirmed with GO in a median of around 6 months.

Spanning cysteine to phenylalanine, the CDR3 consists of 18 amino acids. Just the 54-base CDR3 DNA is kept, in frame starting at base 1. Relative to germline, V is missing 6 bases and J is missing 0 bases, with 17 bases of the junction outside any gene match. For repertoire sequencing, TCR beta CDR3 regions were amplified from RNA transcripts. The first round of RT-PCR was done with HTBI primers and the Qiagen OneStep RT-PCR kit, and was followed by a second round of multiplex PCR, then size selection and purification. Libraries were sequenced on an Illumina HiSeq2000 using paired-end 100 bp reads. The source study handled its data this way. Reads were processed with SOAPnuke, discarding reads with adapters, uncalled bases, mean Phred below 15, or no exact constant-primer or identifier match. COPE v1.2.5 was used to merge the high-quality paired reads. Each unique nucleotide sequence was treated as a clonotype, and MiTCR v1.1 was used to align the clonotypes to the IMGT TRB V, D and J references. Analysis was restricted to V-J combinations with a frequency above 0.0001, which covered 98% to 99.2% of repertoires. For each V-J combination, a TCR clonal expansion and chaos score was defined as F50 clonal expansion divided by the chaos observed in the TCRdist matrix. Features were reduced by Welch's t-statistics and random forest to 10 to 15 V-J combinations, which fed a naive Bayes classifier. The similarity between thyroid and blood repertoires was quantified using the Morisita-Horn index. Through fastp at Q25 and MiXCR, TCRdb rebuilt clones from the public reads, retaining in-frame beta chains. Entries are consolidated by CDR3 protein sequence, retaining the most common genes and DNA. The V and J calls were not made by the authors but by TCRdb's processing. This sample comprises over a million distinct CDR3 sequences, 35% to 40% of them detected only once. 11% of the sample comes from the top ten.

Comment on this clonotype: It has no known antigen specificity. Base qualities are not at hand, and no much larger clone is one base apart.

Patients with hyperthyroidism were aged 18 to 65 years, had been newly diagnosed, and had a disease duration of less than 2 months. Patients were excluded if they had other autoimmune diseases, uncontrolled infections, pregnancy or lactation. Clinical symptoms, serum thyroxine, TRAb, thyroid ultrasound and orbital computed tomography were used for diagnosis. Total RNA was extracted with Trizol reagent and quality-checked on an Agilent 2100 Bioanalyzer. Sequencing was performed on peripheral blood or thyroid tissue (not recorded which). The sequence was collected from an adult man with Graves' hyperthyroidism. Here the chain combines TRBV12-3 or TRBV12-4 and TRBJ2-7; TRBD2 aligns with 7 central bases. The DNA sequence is TGTGCCAGCAGCCGTCCCCCCCTTAGCGGGCCAAGCTCCTACGAGCAGTACTTC. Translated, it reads CASSRPPLSGPSSYEQYF.